A selection of T cell receptor beta chains follows, all from one sample in a study of shared clonotypes between healthy human individuals. The assay was immunoSEQ multiplex PCR, and TCRdb's table has in-frame clones only and misses some. Among around 2.1 million clones, approximately 96% were seen once, and the ten largest hold approximately 0.13%. The sample comprised naive CD4+ T cells sorted from blood. The receptors were sampled from a man in his late teens or twenties in good health. The CDR3 runs from the conserved cysteine through the conserved F or W. A D gene is named only where the DNA matches it firmly. For some rows the clone size is stated as once, few or many, or as a class when expanded; others skip it.

j_call: TRBJ1-3; clone_size: .; d_call: .; v_call: TRBV7-2; cdr3_nt: TGTGCCAGCAGCTTAGGGGGCTCTGGAAACACCATATATTTT; cdr3_aa: CASSLGGSGNTIYF
j_call: TRBJ2-7; clone_size: .; d_call: .; v_call: TRBV10-3; cdr3_nt: TGTGCCATCAGCAGCGGATGGGGCTCCTACGAGCAGTACTTC; cdr3_aa: CAISSGWGSYEQYF
j_call: TRBJ2-1; clone_size: .; d_call: .; v_call: TRBV6-1; cdr3_nt: TGTGCCAGCAGTGAAAAACAGGGTCACTACAATGAGCAGTTCTTC; cdr3_aa: CASSEKQGHYNEQFF
j_call: TRBJ2-7; clone_size: .; d_call: TRBD1; v_call: TRBV2; cdr3_nt: TGTGCCACCTCAGAGGTGAGGGACAGAGCCTACGAGCAGTACTTC; cdr3_aa: CATSEVRDRAYEQYF
j_call: TRBJ2-2; clone_size: .; d_call: TRBD2; v_call: TRBV28; cdr3_nt: TGTGCCAGCAGTTTAACTAGCGGACAGTTCGGCGGGGAGCTGTTTTTT; cdr3_aa: CASSLTSGQFGGELFF
j_call: TRBJ2-7; clone_size: once; d_call: .; v_call: TRBV10-3; cdr3_nt: TGTGCCATCAGTGAGCAGAGTACGGGGGCAGGCTACGAGCAGTACTTC; cdr3_aa: CAISEQSTGAGYEQYF
j_call: TRBJ2-3; clone_size: .; d_call: .; v_call: TRBV7-2; cdr3_nt: TGTGCCAGCAGCTTAGGGCGGGATTTCTCCCCAGATACGCAGTATTTT; cdr3_aa: CASSLGRDFSPDTQYF
j_call: TRBJ1-5; clone_size: .; d_call: .; v_call: TRBV21-1; cdr3_nt: TGTGCCAGAACCAACAGGGACCATAGCAATCAGCCCCAGCATTTT; cdr3_aa: CARTNRDHSNQPQHF
j_call: TRBJ1-6; clone_size: once; d_call: .; v_call: TRBV25-1; cdr3_nt: TGTGCCAGCAGCGATTGGGCAGGTCGGTCACCCCTCCACTTT; cdr3_aa: CASSDWAGRSPLHF
j_call: TRBJ2-3; clone_size: once; d_call: TRBD1; v_call: TRBV2; cdr3_nt: TGTGCCAGCAGTGTTGAAGGGGGCTTCACAGATACGCAGTATTTT; cdr3_aa: CASSVEGGFTDTQYF
j_call: TRBJ2-7; clone_size: once; d_call: .; v_call: TRBV5-1; cdr3_nt: TGCGCCAGCAGCTTGGAGGCGGTGAGCTCCTACGAGCAGTACTTC; cdr3_aa: CASSLEAVSSYEQYF
j_call: TRBJ2-3; clone_size: .; d_call: TRBD2; v_call: TRBV6-5; cdr3_nt: TGTGCCAGCAGTTACTCGAGCGGGAGGGATACGCAGTATTTT; cdr3_aa: CASSYSSGRDTQYF
j_call: TRBJ2-5; clone_size: .; d_call: .; v_call: TRBV5-1; cdr3_nt: TGCGCCAGCAGCCTCGGTTCGGACGGAAAAAAGTTGGTAGAGACCCAGTACTTC; cdr3_aa: CASSLGSDGKKLVETQYF
j_call: TRBJ2-7; clone_size: .; d_call: .; v_call: TRBV6-5; cdr3_nt: TGTGCCAGCAGTTACTCCCCCGGGGAGCAGTACTTC; cdr3_aa: CASSYSPGEQYF
j_call: TRBJ2-7; clone_size: once; d_call: TRBD1; v_call: TRBV7-9; cdr3_nt: TGTGCCAGCAGCTTAGGTTACGGACAGGGGGCTTACGAGCAGTACTTC; cdr3_aa: CASSLGYGQGAYEQYF
j_call: TRBJ1-5; clone_size: .; d_call: .; v_call: TRBV7-2; cdr3_nt: TGTGCCAGCAGCCCCGACAGGTGGAATCAGCCCCAGCATTTT; cdr3_aa: CASSPDRWNQPQHF
j_call: TRBJ1-3; clone_size: .; d_call: .; v_call: TRBV10-3; cdr3_nt: TGTGCCATCAGACCTCCCGGAAACACCATATATTTT; cdr3_aa: CAIRPPGNTIYF
j_call: TRBJ1-5; clone_size: .; d_call: TRBD1; v_call: TRBV11-2; cdr3_nt: TGTGCCAGCAGCGCGGCGGACAGGGCCCGGGGTCAGCCCCAGCATTTT; cdr3_aa: CASSAADRARGQPQHF
j_call: TRBJ2-2; clone_size: once; d_call: .; v_call: TRBV30; cdr3_nt: TGTGCCTGGAGTGCACAGGCCGCCGGGGAGCTGTTTTTT; cdr3_aa: CAWSAQAAGELFF
j_call: TRBJ2-7; clone_size: .; d_call: .; v_call: TRBV6-5; cdr3_nt: TGTGCCAGCAGTCACAGGACGGAGGCCTACGAGCAGTACTTC; cdr3_aa: CASSHRTEAYEQYF
j_call: TRBJ1-1; clone_size: .; d_call: .; v_call: TRBV21-1; cdr3_nt: TGTGCCAGCAGCAATCCGCCCTTTGAGGCTTTCTTT; cdr3_aa: CASSNPPFEAFF
j_call: TRBJ2-3; clone_size: .; d_call: .; v_call: TRBV7-2; cdr3_nt: TGTGCCAGCAGCCTCCAGTGGGCGGTAGGAGATACGCAGTATTTT; cdr3_aa: CASSLQWAVGDTQYF
j_call: TRBJ2-3; clone_size: .; d_call: .; v_call: TRBV28; cdr3_nt: TGTGCCAGCAGTTTGCGGGGGCCTAGCACAGATACGCAGTATTTT; cdr3_aa: CASSLRGPSTDTQYF
j_call: TRBJ2-3; clone_size: .; d_call: .; v_call: TRBV9; cdr3_nt: TGTGCCAGCAGCGTGACGTCTATTCCAGATACGCAGTATTTT; cdr3_aa: CASSVTSIPDTQYF
j_call: TRBJ1-6; clone_size: .; d_call: TRBD1; v_call: TRBV10-3; cdr3_nt: TGTGCCATCAGTGAATTTGGTACAGGGGATTCACCCCTCCACTTT; cdr3_aa: CAISEFGTGDSPLHF
j_call: TRBJ2-1; clone_size: .; d_call: .; v_call: TRBV7-2; cdr3_nt: TGTGCCAGCAGCTTACTCAATGAGCAGTTCTTC; cdr3_aa: CASSLLNEQFF
j_call: TRBJ2-1; clone_size: .; d_call: .; v_call: TRBV7-9; cdr3_nt: TGTGCCAGCAGCAACACGGAACTCCGGCAGTTCTTC; cdr3_aa: CASSNTELRQFF
j_call: TRBJ2-3; clone_size: .; d_call: .; v_call: TRBV25-1; cdr3_nt: TGTGCCAGCAGTGAATACAGGGGCGACGCAGATACGCAGTATTTT; cdr3_aa: CASSEYRGDADTQYF
j_call: TRBJ1-2; clone_size: .; d_call: .; v_call: TRBV6-6; cdr3_nt: TGTGCCAGCAGAATTCCGACGGAGCCCTATGGCTACACCTTC; cdr3_aa: CASRIPTEPYGYTF
j_call: TRBJ2-3; clone_size: .; d_call: .; v_call: TRBV5-1; cdr3_nt: TGCGCCAGCAGCCCCCGCGACACAGATACGCAGTATTTT; cdr3_aa: CASSPRDTDTQYF
j_call: TRBJ1-1; clone_size: once; d_call: .; v_call: TRBV30; cdr3_nt: TGTGCCTGGAGTGTAAACACCAACACTGAAGCTTTCTTT; cdr3_aa: CAWSVNTNTEAFF
j_call: TRBJ2-6; clone_size: .; d_call: .; v_call: TRBV28; cdr3_nt: TGTGCCAGCAGCTCCAACCGGGACAAAGCTACAGGGGCCAACGTCCTGACTTTC; cdr3_aa: CASSSNRDKATGANVLTF
j_call: TRBJ2-3; clone_size: .; d_call: TRBD2; v_call: TRBV19; cdr3_nt: TGTGCCAGTAGTGGCCGCCTGTCGGGAGGTCGTGTAGATACGCAGTATTTT; cdr3_aa: CASSGRLSGGRVDTQYF
j_call: TRBJ1-4; clone_size: .; d_call: .; v_call: TRBV5-1; cdr3_nt: TGCGCCAGCAGGACCGGGACACGTGCTGCAACTAATGAAAAACTGTTTTTT; cdr3_aa: CASRTGTRAATNEKLFF
j_call: TRBJ1-5; clone_size: once; d_call: .; v_call: TRBV28; cdr3_nt: TGTGCCAGCAGCTTTGACAGTATCCCTCAGCCCCAGCATTTT; cdr3_aa: CASSFDSIPQPQHF
j_call: TRBJ2-2; clone_size: .; d_call: .; v_call: TRBV11-2; cdr3_nt: TGTGCCAGCAGCTTCTCCCTGAACACCGGGGAGCTGTTTTTT; cdr3_aa: CASSFSLNTGELFF
j_call: TRBJ2-5; clone_size: .; d_call: .; v_call: TRBV29-1; cdr3_nt: TGCAGCGTCTCTGGTTCTGAGACCCAGTACTTC; cdr3_aa: CSVSGSETQYF
j_call: TRBJ2-7; clone_size: .; d_call: TRBD2; v_call: TRBV10-3; cdr3_nt: TGTGCCATCAGTGGGACTAGTCTGTACGAGCAGTACTTC; cdr3_aa: CAISGTSLYEQYF
j_call: TRBJ2-2; clone_size: .; d_call: .; v_call: TRBV5-6; cdr3_nt: TGTGCCAGCAGCTTGCTGGGTCCTAACACCGGGGAGCTGTTTTTT; cdr3_aa: CASSLLGPNTGELFF
j_call: TRBJ1-3; clone_size: once; d_call: TRBD1; v_call: TRBV7-9; cdr3_nt: TGTGCCAGCAGCTCCCAGGGGGCTGGAAACACCATATATTTT; cdr3_aa: CASSSQGAGNTIYF
j_call: TRBJ2-7; clone_size: once; d_call: TRBD2; v_call: TRBV30; cdr3_nt: TGTGCCTGGGGGGAGGGATACGAGCAGTACTTC; cdr3_aa: CAWGEGYEQYF